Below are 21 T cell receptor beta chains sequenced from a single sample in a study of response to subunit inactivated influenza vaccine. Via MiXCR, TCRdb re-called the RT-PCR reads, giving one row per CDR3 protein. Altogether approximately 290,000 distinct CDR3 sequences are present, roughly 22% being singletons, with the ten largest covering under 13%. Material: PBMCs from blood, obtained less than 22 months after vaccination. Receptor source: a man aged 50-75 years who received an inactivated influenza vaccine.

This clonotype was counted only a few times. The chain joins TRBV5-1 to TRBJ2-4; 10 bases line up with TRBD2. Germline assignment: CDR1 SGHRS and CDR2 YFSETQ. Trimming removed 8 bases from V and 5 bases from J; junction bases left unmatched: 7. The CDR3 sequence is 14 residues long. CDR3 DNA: TGCGCCAGTTCTAGCGGGGGCGGGGAAAACATTCAGTACTTC. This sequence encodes CASSSGGGENIQYF.

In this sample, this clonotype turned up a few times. The CDR3 DNA sequence: TGTGCCAGCAGTGATGAAGCGTTAGCCAAAAACATTCAGTACTTC. It is translated as CASSDEALAKNIQYF. The chain couples TRBV25-1 to TRBJ2-4; no firm D call. Deletions cut 3 bases from V and 0 bases from J, with 9 bases between. Germline loops: CDR1 MGHDK, CDR2 SYGVNS. The CDR3 has 15 residues.

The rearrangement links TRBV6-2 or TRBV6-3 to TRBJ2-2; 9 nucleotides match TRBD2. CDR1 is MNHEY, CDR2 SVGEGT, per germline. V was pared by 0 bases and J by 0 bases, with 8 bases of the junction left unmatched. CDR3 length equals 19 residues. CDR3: CASSYSQGSGGPNTGELFF. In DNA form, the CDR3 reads TGTGCCAGCAGTTACTCCCAGGGTAGCGGGGGCCCGAACACCGGGGAGCTGTTTTTT.

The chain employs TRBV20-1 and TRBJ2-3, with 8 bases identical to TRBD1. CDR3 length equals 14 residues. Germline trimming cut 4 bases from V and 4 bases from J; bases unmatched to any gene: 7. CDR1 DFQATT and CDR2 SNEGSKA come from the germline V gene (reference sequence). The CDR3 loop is CSATTGVLSDTQYF. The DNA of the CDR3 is TGCAGTGCTACGACAGGGGTTCTGTCAGATACGCAGTATTTT.

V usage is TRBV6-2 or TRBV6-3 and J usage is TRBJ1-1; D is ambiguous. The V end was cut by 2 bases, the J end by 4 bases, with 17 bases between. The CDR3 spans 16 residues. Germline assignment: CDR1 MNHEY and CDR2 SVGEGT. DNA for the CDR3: TGTGCCAGCAGTTACGCGATGAAGCAGTCAAGCACTGAAGCTTTCTTT. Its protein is CASSYAMKQSSTEAFF.

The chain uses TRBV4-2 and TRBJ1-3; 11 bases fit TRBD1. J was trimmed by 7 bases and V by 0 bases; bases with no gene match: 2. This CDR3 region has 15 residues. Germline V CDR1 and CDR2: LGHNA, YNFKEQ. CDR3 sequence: CASSQERDRGNTIYF. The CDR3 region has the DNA TGTGCCAGCAGCCAAGAACGGGACAGGGGGAACACCATATATTTT.

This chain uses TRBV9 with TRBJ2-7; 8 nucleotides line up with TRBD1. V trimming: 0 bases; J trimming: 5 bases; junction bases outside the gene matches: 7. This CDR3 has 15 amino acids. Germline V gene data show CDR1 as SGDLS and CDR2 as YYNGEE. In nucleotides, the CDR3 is TGTGCCAGCAGCGTAGCTCCAGGGGGCTTCGACGAGCAGTACTTC. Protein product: CASSVAPGGFDEQYF.

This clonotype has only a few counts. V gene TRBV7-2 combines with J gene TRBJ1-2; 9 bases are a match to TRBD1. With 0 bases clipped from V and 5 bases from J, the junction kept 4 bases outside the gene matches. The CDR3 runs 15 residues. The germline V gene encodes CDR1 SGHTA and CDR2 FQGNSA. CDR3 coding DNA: TGTGCCAGCAGCTTAGCGGGGGACAGGGTGTATGGCTACACCTTC. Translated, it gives CASSLAGDRVYGYTF.

DNA of the CDR3: TGCAGTGCTAGTCACCCCGGACAGGGGGGGCCCCCGGCTATGAACACTGAAGCTTTCTTT. Amino acid sequence: CSASHPGQGGPPAMNTEAFF. The chain employs TRBV20-1 and TRBJ1-1, with TRBD1 identical over 10 bases. The CDR3 sequence is 20 residues long. V trimming: 3 bases; J trimming: 0 bases; junction bases outside the gene matches: 19. The germline CDR1 and CDR2 sequences are DFQATT and SNEGSKA (reference sequence).

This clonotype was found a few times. The CDR3 loop is CASSFPGVSYNEQFF. CDR3 in DNA: TGTGCCAGCAGTTTCCCCGGGGTTTCCTACAATGAGCAGTTCTTC. The J gene is TRBJ2-1, the V gene TRBV6-5; a possible D gene is TRBD2 (5 bases). The ends were cut back, 4 bases at V and 1 base at J, with 11 bases in the middle. This CDR3 spans 15 amino acids. In germline, CDR1 is MNHEY, CDR2 SVGAGI.

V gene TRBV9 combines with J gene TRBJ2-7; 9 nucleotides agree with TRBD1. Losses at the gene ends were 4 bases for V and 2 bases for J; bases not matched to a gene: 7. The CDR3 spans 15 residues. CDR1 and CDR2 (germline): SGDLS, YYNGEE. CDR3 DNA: TGTGCCAGCAGCCTACGACAGGGGGGGACCTACGAGCAGTACTTC. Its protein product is CASSLRQGGTYEQYF. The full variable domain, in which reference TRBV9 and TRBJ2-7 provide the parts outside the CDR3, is DSGVTQTPKHLITATGQRVTLRCSPRSGDLSVYWYQQSLDQGLQFLIQYYNGEERAKGNILERFSAQQFPDLHSELNLSSLELGDSALYFCASSLRQGGTYEQYFGPGTRLTVT.

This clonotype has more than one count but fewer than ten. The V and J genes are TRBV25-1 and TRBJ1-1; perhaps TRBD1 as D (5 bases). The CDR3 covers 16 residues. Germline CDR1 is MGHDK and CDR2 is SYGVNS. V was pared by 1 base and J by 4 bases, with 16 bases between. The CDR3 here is CASSESRGIGGTEAFF. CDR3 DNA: TGTGCCAGCAGTGAATCGAGGGGCATAGGCGGCACTGAAGCTTTCTTT.

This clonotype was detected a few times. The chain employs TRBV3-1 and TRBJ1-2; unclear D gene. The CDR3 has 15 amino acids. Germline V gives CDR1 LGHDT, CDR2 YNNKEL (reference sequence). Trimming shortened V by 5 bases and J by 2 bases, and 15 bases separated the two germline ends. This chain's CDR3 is CASSWNTPTNYGYTF. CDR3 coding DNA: TGTGCCAGCAGCTGGAATACCCCGACAAACTATGGCTACACCTTC.

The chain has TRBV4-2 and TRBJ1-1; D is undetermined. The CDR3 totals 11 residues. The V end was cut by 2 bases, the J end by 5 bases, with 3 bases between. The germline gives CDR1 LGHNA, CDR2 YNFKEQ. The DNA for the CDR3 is TGTGCCAGCAGCCAACAAACTGAAGCTTTCTTT. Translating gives CASSQQTEAFF.

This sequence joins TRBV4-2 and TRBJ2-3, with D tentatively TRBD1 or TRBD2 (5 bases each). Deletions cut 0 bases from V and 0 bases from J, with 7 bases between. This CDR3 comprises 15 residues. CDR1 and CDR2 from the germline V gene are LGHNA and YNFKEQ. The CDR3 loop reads CASSQDRDSTDTQYF. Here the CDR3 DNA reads TGTGCCAGCAGCCAAGACCGGGACAGCACAGATACGCAGTATTTT.

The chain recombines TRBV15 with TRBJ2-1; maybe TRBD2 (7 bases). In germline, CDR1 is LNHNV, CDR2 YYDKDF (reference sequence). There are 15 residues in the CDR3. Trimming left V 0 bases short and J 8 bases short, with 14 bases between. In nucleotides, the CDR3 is TGTGCCACCAGCAGAGATTATGGGGGGGCTGATGAGCAGTTCTTC. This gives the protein CATSRDYGGADEQFF.

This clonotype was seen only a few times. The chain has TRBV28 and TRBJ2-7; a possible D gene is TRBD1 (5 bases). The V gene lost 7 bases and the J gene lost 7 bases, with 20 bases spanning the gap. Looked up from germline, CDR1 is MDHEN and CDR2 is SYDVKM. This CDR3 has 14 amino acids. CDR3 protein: CASKAETDVREQYF. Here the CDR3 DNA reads TGTGCCAGCAAAGCCGAGACAGACGTACGAGAGCAGTACTTC.

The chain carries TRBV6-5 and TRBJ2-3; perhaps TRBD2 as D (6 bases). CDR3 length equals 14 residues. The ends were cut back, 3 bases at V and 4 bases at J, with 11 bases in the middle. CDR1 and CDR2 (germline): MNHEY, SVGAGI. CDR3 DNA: TGTGCCAGCAGTTATGGGGGGATCCCAGATACGCAGTATTTT. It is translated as CASSYGGIPDTQYF.

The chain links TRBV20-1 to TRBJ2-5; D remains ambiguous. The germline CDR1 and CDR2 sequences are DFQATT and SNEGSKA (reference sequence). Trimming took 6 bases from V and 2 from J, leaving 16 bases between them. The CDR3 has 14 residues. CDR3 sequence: CSAPIASEQETQYF. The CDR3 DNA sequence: TGCAGTGCCCCCATCGCAAGCGAACAAGAGACCCAGTACTTC.

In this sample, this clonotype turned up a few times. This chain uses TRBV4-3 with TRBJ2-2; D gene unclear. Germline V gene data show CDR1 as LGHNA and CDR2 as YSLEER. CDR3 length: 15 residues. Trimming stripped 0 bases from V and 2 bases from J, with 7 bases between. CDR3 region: CASSQDLVNTGELFF. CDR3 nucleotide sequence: TGCGCCAGCAGCCAAGATTTGGTAAACACCGGGGAGCTGTTTTTT.

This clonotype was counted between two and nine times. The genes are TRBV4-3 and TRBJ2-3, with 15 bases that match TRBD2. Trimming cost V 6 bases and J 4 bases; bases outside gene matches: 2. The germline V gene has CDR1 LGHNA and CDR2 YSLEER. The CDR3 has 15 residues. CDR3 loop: CASSRTSGGADTQYF. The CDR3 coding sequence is TGCGCCAGCAGTCGGACTAGCGGGGGGGCAGATACGCAGTATTTT.